The entry below describes one T cell receptor beta chain. The source of the sample is a study of blood T cell repertoires in COVID-19. On the study more broadly: Collection of acute and convalescent COVID-19 samples took place in the United States, Italy and Spain.

Produced via immunoSEQ multiplex PCR; TCRdb's table is partial and in-frame only. Among approximately 12,000 clones listed, roughly four fifths were seen once. V was trimmed by 4 bases and J by 5 bases, leaving 6 bases between them. The CDR3 length is 12 residues. The receptor comes from a woman aged 55 to 70 with acute or convalescent COVID-19. Sequencing was carried out using peripheral blood. This sequence joins TRBV12-3 or TRBV12-4 and TRBJ1-5, with D unclear. CDR3 residues: CASSSGDQPQHF. The CDR3 DNA reads as TGTGCCAGCAGTTCTGGAGATCAGCCCCAGCATTTT.